The text below deals with one TCR beta chain. Source study methods: Amplified reference gene primers provided the basis for estimating nucleated cell counts. The method was immunoSEQ multiplex PCR; TCRdb's version includes in-frame clones alone and lacks a portion of them. V, J and clone size are taken as reported in that table, and D and trimming were inferred from the DNA itself. The sample records 250,000 to 350,000 clones, about four fifths being singletons. The entry originates in a study of blood T cell repertoires in COVID-19. Study at large: COVID-19 samples, acute and convalescent, were from the United States, Italy and Spain. PBMCs, B-cell-depleted T cells, or T cells provided the cDNA or gDNA that made up the material.

V was trimmed by 1 base and J by 2 bases, leaving 20 bases between them. Germline CDR1 MGHRA, CDR2 YSYEKL. This CDR3 is 18 amino acids long. The sequenced material came from peripheral blood. This clonotype was sampled from a human donor with COVID-19, enrolled during active disease. The donor label of this sample is uncertain. The V call is TRBV4-1, the J call TRBJ2-5, with D maybe TRBD1 (5 bases). In DNA, the CDR3 is TGCGCCAGCAGCCAAGTTCAGCCCGACGAAAGGGGTCAAGAGACCCAGTACTTC. As protein: CASSQVQPDERGQETQYF.